These 9 T cell receptor beta chains came from one sample sequenced in a study of STAT5B mutations in CD4+ large granular lymphocyte leukemia. Assay: immunoSEQ multiplex PCR; the TCRdb copy retains only in-frame clones and omits some. The table lists about 21,000 clones, around three quarters of them singletons. What was sequenced was CD4+ T cells from blood buffy coats. These receptors were taken from a human donor in good health.

This clone was seen only a few times. The chain combines TRBV27 with TRBJ1-5, with a tentative D call TRBD1 (6 bases). CDR1 and CDR2 from the germline V gene are MNHEY and SMNVEV (reference sequence). This CDR3 contains 16 residues. V lost 6 bases, J lost 0 bases, and 15 bases lay in between. In nucleotides, the CDR3 is TGTGCCAGCAGGTCGGGAGGGGGAGTTAGCAATCAGCCCCAGCATTTT. Its translation is CASRSGGGVSNQPQHF.

V gene TRBV6-6 combines with J gene TRBJ1-1, with TRBD1 matching 10 bases. CDR1 MNHNY and CDR2 SVGAGI come from the germline V gene (reference sequence). After removal of 5 bases from V and 7 bases from J, the junction contained 13 bases not matched to a gene. This CDR3 spans 16 amino acids. CDR3 DNA: TGTGCCAGCAGTCCGCCGGGACAGGGGATAGGAGTTGAAGCTTTCTTT. Translation gives CASSPPGQGIGVEAFF.

Only one count was recorded for this clone. The genes are TRBV30 and TRBJ1-2; no definite D call. Trimming cost V 1 base and J 7 bases, with 10 bases left between them. Looked up from germline, CDR1 is GTSNPN and CDR2 is SVGIG (reference sequence). The length of the CDR3 is 12 residues. The CDR3 protein is CAWSGRFLGYTF. CDR3 sequence (DNA): TGTGCCTGGAGTGGACGATTCCTTGGCTACACCTTC.

The chain carries TRBV7-9 and TRBJ2-3; 7 nucleotides line up with TRBD1. The CDR3 has 19 amino acids. The J segment lost 2 bases and the V segment lost 2 bases, leaving 16 bases of the junction unmatched. CDR1 and CDR2 (germline): SEHNR, FQNEAQ (reference sequence). The CDR3 DNA follows: TGTGCCAGCAGCTTATTAATATTCGGACAGGCCGAGTTCACAGATACGCAGTATTTT. Protein sequence: CASSLLIFGQAEFTDTQYF.

The chain joins TRBV6-5 to TRBJ1-5, with no clear D. Looked up from germline, CDR1 is MNHEY and CDR2 is SVGAGI. Trimming stripped 2 bases from V and 8 bases from J, with 10 bases between. The length of the CDR3 is 13 residues. CDR3 residues: CASSYQIDKPQHF. The CDR3 nucleotides are TGTGCCAGCAGTTACCAAATTGATAAGCCCCAGCATTTT.

The chain has TRBV30 and TRBJ2-7; D is uncertain. The V and J ends lost 0 bases and 9 bases respectively, with 9 bases between them. Germline V gene lookup returns CDR1 GTSNPN and CDR2 SVGIG (reference sequence). This CDR3 spans 11 amino acids. The CDR3 protein is CAWSVTAPQYF. The CDR3 region has the DNA TGTGCCTGGAGTGTAACGGCTCCGCAGTACTTC. The full variable domain, its missing parts supplied by reference TRBV30 and TRBJ2-7, is SQTIHQWPATLVQPVGSPLSLECTVEGTSNPNLYWYRQAAGRGLQLLFYSVGIGQISSEVPQNLSASRPQDRQFILSSKKLLLSDSGFYLCAWSVTAPQYFGPGTRLTVT.

The chain employs TRBV5-1 and TRBJ2-3, with 7 bases fitting TRBD2. J lost 0 bases, V lost 2 bases, and 3 bases had no gene match. Germline loops: CDR1 SGHRS, CDR2 YFSETQ. This CDR3 has 15 amino acids. The CDR3 region has the DNA TGCGCCAGCAGCTTTCAACTAGCGAGCACAGATACGCAGTATTTT. It translates to CASSFQLASTDTQYF.

This chain connects TRBV7-2 to TRBJ1-1; D uncertain. The CDR3 runs 12 residues. Germline V gene sequence: CDR1 SGHTA, CDR2 FQGNSA. V was clipped by 4 bases and J by 4 bases, with 7 bases between them. The CDR3 nucleotides read TGTGCCAGCAGCTCCGGACTCACTGAAGCTTTCTTT. Protein: CASSSGLTEAFF.

The CDR3 protein is CAIQEVGEKNIQYF. The CDR3 DNA reads TGTGCCATACAGGAAGTAGGGGAAAAAAACATTCAGTACTTC. The V call is TRBV6-1, the J call TRBJ2-4; tentative D call: TRBD1 (5 bases). This CDR3 region has 14 residues. CDR1 is MNHNS, CDR2 SASEGT, per germline. The V gene lost 10 bases and the J gene lost 4 bases, with 17 bases spanning the gap.